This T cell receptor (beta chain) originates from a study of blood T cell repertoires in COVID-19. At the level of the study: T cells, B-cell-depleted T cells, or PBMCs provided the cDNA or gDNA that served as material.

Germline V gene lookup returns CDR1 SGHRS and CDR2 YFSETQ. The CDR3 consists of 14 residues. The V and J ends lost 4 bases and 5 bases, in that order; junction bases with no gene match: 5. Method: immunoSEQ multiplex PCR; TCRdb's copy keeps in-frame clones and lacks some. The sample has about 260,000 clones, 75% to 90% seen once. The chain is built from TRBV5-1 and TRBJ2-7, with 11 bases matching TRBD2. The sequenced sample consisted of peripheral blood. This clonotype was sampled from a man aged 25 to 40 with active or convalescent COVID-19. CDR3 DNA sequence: TGCGCCAGCAGCCTTAGCGGGGGGGCTAACGAGCAGTACTTC. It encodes CASSLSGGANEQYF.